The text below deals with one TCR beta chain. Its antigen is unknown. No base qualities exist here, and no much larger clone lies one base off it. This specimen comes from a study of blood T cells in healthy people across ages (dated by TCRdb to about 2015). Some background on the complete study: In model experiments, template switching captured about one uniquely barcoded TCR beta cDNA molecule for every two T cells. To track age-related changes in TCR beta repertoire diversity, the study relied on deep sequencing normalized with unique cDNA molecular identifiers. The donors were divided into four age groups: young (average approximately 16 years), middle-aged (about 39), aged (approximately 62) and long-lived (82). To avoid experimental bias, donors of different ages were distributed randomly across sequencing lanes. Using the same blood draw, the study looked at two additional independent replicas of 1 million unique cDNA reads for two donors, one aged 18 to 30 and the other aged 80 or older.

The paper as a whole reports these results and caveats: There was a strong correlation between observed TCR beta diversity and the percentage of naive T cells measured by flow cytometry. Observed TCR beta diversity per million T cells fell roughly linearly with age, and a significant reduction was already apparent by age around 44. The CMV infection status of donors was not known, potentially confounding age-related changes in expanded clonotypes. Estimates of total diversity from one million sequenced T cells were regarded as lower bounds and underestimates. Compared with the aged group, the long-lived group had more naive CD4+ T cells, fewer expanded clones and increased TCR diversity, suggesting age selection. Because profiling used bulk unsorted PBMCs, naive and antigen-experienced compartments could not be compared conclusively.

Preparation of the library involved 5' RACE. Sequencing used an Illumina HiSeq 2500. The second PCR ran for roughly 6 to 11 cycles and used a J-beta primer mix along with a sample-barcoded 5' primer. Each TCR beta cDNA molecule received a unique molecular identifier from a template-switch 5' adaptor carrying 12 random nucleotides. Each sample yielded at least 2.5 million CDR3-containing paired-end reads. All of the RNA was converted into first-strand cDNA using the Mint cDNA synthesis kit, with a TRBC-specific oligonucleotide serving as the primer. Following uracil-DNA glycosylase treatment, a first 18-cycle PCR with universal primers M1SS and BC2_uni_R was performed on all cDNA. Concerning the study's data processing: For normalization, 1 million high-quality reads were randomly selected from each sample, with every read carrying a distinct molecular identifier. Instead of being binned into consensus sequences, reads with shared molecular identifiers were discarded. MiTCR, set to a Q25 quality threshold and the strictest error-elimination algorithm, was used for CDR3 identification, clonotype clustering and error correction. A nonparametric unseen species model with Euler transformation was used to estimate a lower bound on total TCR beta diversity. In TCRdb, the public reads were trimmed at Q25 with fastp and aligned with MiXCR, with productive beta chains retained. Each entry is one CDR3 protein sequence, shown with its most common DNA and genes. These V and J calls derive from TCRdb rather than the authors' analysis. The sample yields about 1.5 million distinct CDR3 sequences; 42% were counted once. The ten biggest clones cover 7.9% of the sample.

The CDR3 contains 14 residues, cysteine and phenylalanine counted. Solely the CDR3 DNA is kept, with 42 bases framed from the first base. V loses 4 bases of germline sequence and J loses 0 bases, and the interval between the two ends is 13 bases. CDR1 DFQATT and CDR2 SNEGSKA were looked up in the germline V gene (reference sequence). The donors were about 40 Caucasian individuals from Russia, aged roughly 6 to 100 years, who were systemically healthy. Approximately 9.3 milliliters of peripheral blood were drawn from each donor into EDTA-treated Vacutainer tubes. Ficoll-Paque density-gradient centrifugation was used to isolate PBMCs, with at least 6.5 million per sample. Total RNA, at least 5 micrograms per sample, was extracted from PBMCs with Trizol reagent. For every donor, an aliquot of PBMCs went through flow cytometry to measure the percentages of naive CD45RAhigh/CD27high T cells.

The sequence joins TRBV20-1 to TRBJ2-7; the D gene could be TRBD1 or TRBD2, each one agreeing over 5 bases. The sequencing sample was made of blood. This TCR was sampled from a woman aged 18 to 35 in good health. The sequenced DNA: TGCAGTGCTAAGAGGGTAGGGGTCTCCTACGAGCAGTACTTC. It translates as CSAKRVGVSYEQYF.